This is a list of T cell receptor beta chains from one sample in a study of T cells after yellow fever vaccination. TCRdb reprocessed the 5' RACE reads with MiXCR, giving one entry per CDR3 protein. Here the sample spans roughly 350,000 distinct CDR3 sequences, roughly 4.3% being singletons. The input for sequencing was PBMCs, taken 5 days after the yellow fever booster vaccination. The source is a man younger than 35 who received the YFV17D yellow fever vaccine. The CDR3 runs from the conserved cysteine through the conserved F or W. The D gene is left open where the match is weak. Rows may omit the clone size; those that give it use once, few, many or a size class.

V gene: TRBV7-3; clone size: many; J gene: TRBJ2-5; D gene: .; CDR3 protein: CASSLGSPQETQYF; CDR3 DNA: TGTGCCAGCAGCTTAGGAAGCCCTCAAGAGACCCAGTACTTC
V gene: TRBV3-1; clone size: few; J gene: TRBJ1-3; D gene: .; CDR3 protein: CASSQGPGNTIYF; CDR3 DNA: TGTGCCAGCAGCCAAGGTCCGGGAAACACCATATATTTT
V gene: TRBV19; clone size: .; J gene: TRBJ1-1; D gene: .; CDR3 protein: CASSISWTEAFF; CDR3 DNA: TGTGCCAGTAGTATCTCGTGGACTGAAGCTTTCTTT
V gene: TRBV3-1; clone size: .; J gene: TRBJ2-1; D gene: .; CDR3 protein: CASSQSYSFRGANNEQFF; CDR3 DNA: TGTGCCAGCAGCCAATCCTACTCCTTCCGGGGGGCCAACAATGAGCAGTTCTTC
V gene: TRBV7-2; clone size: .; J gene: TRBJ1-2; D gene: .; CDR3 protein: CASSPSGAGTYYGYTF; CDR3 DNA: TGTGCCAGCAGCCCCTCGGGGGCGGGGACTTACTATGGCTACACCTTC
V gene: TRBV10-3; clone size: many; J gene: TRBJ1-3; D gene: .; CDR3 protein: CAISEAPFSGNTIYF; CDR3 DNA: TGTGCCATCAGTGAGGCCCCTTTTTCTGGAAACACCATATATTTT
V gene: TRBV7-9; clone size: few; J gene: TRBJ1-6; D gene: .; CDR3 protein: CASSLAGGGSPLHF; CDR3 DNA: TGTGCCAGCAGCTTAGCCGGGGGAGGGTCACCCCTCCACTTT
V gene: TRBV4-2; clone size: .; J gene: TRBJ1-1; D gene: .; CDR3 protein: CASSQDPLGGYTEAFF; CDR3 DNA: TGTGCCAGCAGCCAAGATCCCCTAGGGGGATACACTGAAGCTTTCTTT
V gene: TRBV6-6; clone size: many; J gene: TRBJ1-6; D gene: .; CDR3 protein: CASSYRPRNSPLHF; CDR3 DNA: TGTGCCAGCAGTTATCGTCCTCGGAATTCACCCCTCCACTTT
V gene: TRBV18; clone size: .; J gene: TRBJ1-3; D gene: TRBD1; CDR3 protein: CASSTGQDSGNTIYF; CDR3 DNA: TGTGCCAGCTCGACAGGGCAAGACTCTGGAAACACCATATATTTT
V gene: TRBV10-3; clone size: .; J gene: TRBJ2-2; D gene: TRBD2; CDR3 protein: CAISPSTLAGTNTGELFF; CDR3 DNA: TGTGCCATCAGCCCCTCAACTCTAGCGGGGACCAACACCGGGGAGCTGTTTTTT
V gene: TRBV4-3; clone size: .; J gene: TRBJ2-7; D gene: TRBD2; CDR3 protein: CASSQYVAGGSYEQYF; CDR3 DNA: TGCGCCAGCAGCCAATACGTGGCGGGGGGCTCCTACGAGCAGTACTTC
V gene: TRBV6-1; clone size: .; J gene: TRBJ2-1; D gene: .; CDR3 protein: CASSEGRYNEQFF; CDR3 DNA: TGTGCCAGCAGTGAGGGCAGATACAATGAGCAGTTCTTC
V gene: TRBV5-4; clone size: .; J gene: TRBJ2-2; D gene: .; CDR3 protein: CASSLSRGTGAGELFF; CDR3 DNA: TGTGCCAGCAGCTTAAGTCGCGGAACGGGCGCCGGGGAGCTGTTTTTT
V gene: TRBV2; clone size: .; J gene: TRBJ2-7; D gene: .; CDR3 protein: CASSEEGETYEQYF; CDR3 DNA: TGTGCCAGCAGTGAAGAGGGGGAAACCTACGAGCAGTACTTC
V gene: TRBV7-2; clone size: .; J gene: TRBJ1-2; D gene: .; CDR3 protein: CASSLVRRRGANYGYTF; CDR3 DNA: TGTGCCAGCAGCTTAGTCCGCCGGCGGGGAGCTAACTATGGCTACACCTTC
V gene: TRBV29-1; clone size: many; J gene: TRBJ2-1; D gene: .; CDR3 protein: CSVEEMGRQFF; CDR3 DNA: TGCAGCGTTGAAGAAATGGGGCGGCAGTTCTTC
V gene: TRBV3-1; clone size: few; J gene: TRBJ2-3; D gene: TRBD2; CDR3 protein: CASSQAGGPATQYF; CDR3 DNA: TGTGCCAGCAGCCAAGCGGGGGGTCCTGCTACGCAGTATTTT
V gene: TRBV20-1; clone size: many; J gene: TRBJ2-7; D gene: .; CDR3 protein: CSARDRDMGVPEQYF; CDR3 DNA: TGCAGTGCTAGAGATCGGGACATGGGCGTTCCCGAGCAGTACTTC
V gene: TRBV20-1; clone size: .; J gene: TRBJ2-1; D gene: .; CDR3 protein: CSASAGSSYNEQFF; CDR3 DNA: TGCAGTGCTAGCGCCGGAAGCTCCTACAATGAGCAGTTCTTC
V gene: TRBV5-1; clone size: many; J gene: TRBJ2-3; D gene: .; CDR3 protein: CASSIREQTHFTDTQYF; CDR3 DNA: TGCGCCAGCAGCATCCGGGAACAGACCCACTTCACAGATACGCAGTATTTT
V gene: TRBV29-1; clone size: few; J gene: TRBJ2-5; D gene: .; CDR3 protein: CSVDQAAQETQYF; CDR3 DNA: TGCAGCGTCGATCAAGCCGCCCAAGAGACCCAGTACTTC
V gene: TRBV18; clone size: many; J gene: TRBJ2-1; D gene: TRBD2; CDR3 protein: CASSRPGTSGGANNEQFF; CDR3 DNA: TGTGCCAGCTCACGTCCCGGGACTAGCGGGGGGGCCAACAATGAGCAGTTCTTC
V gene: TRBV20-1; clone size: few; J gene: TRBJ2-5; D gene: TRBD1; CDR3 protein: CSARTGFETQYF; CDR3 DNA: TGCAGTGCACGGACAGGTTTTGAGACCCAGTACTTC
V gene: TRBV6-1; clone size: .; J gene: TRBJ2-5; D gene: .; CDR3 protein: CASSDGGQIPVGTQYF; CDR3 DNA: TGTGCCAGCAGTGATGGGGGGCAAATCCCGGTTGGGACCCAGTACTTC
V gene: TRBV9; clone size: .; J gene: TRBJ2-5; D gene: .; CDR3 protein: CASSVGTFGGLETQYF; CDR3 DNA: TGTGCCAGCAGCGTAGGGACATTCGGCGGATTGGAGACCCAGTACTTC
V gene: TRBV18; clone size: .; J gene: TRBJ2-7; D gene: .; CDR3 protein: CASSISDRYEQYF; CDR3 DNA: TGTGCCAGCTCCATCTCGGACCGCTACGAGCAGTACTTC
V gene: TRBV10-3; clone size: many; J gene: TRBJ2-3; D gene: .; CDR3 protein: CAISAERAQDTQYF; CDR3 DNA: TGTGCCATCAGTGCAGAGAGGGCACAAGATACGCAGTATTTT
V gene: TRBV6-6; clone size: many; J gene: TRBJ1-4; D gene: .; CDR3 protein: CASSYSTDVGQKLFF; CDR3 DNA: TGTGCCAGCAGTTACTCGACCGACGTGGGTCAAAAACTGTTTTTT
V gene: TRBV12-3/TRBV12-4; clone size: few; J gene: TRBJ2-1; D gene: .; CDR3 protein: CASSRLLDSYNEQFF; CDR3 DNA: TGTGCCAGCAGCCGTTTATTGGACAGTTACAATGAGCAGTTCTTC
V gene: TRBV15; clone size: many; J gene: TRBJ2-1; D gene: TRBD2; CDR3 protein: CATSRVSGPSYNEQFF; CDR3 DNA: TGTGCCACCAGCAGGGTTAGCGGGCCATCCTACAATGAGCAGTTCTTC
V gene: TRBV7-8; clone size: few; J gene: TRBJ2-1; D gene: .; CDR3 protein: CASSLAGVDEQFF; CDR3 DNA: TGTGCCAGCAGCTTAGCGGGAGTCGATGAGCAGTTCTTC
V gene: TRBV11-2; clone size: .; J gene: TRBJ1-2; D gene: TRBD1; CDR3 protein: CASSLPGGRYGYTF; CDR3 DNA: TGTGCCAGCAGCTTACCAGGGGGCCGATATGGCTACACCTTC
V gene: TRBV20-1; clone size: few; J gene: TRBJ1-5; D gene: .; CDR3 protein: CSATGYGPQHF; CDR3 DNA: TGCAGTGCTACAGGGTACGGGCCCCAGCATTTT
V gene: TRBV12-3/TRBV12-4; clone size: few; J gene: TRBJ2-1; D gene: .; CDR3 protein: CASSFWEGEDVNEQFF; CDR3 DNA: TGTGCCAGCAGTTTTTGGGAAGGGGAGGATGTCAATGAGCAGTTCTTC
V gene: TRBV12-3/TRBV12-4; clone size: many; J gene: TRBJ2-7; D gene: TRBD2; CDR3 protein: CASRQAGGREQYF; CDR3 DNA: TGTGCCAGCAGACAGGCGGGGGGGCGTGAGCAGTACTTC
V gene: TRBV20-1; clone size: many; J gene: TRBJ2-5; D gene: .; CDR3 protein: CSASGWSQETQYF; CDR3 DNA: TGCAGTGCCTCAGGGTGGTCCCAAGAGACCCAGTACTTC
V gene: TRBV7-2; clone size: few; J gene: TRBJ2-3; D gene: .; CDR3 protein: CASSLRLNTQYF; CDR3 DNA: TGTGCCAGCAGCTTAAGGTTGAATACGCAGTATTTT
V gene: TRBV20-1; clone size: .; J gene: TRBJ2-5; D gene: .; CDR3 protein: CSAPEFKRETQYF; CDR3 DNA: TGCAGTGCGCCTGAGTTTAAACGGGAGACCCAGTACTTC